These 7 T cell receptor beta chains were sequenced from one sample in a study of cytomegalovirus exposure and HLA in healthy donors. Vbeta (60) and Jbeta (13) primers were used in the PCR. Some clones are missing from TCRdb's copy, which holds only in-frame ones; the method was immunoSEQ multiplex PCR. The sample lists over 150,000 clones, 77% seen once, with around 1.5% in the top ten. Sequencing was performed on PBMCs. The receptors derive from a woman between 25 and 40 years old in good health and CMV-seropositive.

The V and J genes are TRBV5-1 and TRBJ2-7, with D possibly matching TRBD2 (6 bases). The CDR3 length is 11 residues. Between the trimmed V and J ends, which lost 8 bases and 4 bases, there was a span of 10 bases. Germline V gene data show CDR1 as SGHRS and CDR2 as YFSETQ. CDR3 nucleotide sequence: TGCGCCAGTTCGACTAGTTACGAGCAGTACTTC. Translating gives CASSTSYEQYF.

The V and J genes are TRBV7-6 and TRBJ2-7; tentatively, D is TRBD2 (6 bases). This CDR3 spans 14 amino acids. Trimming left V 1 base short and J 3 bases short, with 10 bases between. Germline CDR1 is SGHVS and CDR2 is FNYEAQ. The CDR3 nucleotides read TGTGCCAGCAGCTTAGGTGGAGGGGTCTACGAGCAGTACTTC. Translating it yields CASSLGGGVYEQYF.

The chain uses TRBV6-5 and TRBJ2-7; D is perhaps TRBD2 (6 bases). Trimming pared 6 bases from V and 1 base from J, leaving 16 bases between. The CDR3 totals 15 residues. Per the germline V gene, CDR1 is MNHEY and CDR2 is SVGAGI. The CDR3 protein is CASSTTGGASYEQYF. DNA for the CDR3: TGTGCCAGCAGCACCACCGGAGGGGCGTCCTACGAGCAGTACTTC.

The CDR3 sequence: CASSLWTSSEQYF. The CDR3 DNA reads TGTGCCAGCAGCTTATGGACTAGTTCCGAGCAGTACTTC. The chain is built from TRBV11-2 and TRBJ2-7, with 7 positions matching TRBD2. Trimming removed 2 bases from V and 6 bases from J; junction bases left unmatched: 4. CDR1 and CDR2 (germline): SGHAT, FQNNGV. The CDR3 sequence is 13 residues long.

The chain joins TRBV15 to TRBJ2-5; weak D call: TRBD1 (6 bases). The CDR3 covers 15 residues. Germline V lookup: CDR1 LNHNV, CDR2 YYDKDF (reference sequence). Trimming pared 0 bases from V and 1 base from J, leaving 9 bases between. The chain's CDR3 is CATSRDRQVQETQYF. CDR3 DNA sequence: TGTGCCACCAGCAGAGATCGACAGGTCCAAGAGACCCAGTACTTC.

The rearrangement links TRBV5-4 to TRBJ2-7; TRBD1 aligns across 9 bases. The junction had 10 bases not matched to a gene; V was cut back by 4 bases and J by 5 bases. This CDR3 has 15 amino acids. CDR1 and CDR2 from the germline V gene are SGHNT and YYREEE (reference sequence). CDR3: CASSKKTGGWDEQYF. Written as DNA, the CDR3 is TGTGCCAGCAGCAAAAAGACAGGGGGATGGGACGAGCAGTACTTC.

The CDR3 DNA follows: TGTGCCAGCCTTTCACCTTGGCGGCAAGCTTTCTTT. Residues: CASLSPWRQAFF. The V call is TRBV27, the J call TRBJ1-1; no definite D call. CDR1 is MNHEY, CDR2 SMNVEV, per germline (reference sequence). V lost 8 bases and J 9 bases, leaving 16 bases between the germline ends. The CDR3 runs to 12 residues.